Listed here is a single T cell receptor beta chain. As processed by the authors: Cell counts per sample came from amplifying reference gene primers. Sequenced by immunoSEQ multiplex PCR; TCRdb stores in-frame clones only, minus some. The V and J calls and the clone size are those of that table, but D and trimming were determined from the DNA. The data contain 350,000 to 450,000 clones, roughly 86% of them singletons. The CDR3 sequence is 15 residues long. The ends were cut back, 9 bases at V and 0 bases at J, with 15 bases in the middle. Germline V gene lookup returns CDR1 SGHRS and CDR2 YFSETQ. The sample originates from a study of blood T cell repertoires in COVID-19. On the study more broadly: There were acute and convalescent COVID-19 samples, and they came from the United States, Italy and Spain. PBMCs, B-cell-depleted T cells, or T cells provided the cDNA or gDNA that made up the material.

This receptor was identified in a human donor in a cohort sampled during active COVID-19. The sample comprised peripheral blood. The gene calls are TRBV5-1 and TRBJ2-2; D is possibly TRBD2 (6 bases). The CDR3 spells CATSGTLSNTGELFF. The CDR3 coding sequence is TGCGCCACCTCGGGGACTCTTTCGAACACCGGGGAGCTGTTTTTT.